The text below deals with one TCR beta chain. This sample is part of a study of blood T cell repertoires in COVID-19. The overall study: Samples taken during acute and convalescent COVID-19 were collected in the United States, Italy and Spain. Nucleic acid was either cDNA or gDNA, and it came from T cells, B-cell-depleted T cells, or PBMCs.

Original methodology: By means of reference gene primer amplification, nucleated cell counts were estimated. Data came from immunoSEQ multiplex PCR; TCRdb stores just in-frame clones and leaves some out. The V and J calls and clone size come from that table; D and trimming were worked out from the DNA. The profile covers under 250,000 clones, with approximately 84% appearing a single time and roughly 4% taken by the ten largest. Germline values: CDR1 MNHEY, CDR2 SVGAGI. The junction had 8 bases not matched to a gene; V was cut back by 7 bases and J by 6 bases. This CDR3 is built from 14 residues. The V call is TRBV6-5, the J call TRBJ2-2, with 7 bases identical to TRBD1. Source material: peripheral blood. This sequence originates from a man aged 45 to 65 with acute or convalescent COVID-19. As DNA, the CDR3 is TGTGCCAGCACCCTGACAGGGCGCGCCGGGGAGCTGTTTTTT. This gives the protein CASTLTGRAGELFF.